This TCR beta chain is drawn from a study of cytomegalovirus exposure and HLA in healthy donors. At the level of the study: Of roughly 400 genotyped donors, more than 65% grouped in the Caucasian-associated ancestry cluster. Findings and limits, study-wide: Later analysis identified several of the most significant clusters that appeared linked to common viral pathogens.

The V gene's germline CDR1 is SGHTS and CDR2 YDEGEE. This CDR3 is 14 amino acids long. Trimming left V 3 bases short and J 7 bases short, with 16 bases between. The PCR made use of 60 Vbeta and 13 Jbeta primers. Measured with immunoSEQ multiplex PCR; TCRdb has only the in-frame clones, and not every one. The sample has some 180,000 clones; under 9.5% are singletons. As for this clone: Its antigen is unidentified.

The chain carries TRBV5-8 and TRBJ1-1; D gene uncertain. Sequenced: PBMCs. This clonotype was obtained from a woman aged 25 to 39 in good health and CMV-seropositive. As DNA, the CDR3 is TGTGCCAGCAGCTCCGAGGGCTCACCTTTTGAAGCTTTCTTT. Its translation is CASSSEGSPFEAFF.